The source of this T cell receptor beta chain is a study of long-term antiretroviral therapy in people with HIV. In the study overall: The 2015 immediate-ART recommendation was preceded by the earliest samples by about a decade. General study points: Subsequent to ART, diversity was augmented yet persisted below that of transplant donor controls. Pre-ART expanded TRB clones stayed dominant throughout, though often decreasing after ART.

A note on this clone: Antigen: not known.

CDR1 is MNHEY, CDR2 SVGAGI, per germline. This CDR3 contains 14 residues. Version v3.0 of the immunoSEQ assay ran at survey level. A target of about 40,000-55,000 T-cell genomes per sample was set for sequencing. Libraries were prepared by immunoSEQ multiplex PCR; TCRdb keeps only in-frame clonotypes and omits some of them. Among roughly 12,000 clones listed, 83% were seen once. V usage is TRBV6-5 and J usage is TRBJ2-5; D possibly corresponds to TRBD2 (5 bases). Judging by the DNA end, TRBJ2-7 fits better; the J call may be wrong. The sequences come from unsorted PBMCs, collected 3.4 years after starting antiretroviral therapy. The clonotype originates from a man aged 35 to 55 with HIV. For the CDR3, the DNA is TGTGCCAGCAGGGCACTAGGCCGGGGTTACGAGCAGTACTTC. Residues: CASRALGRGYEQYF.